One and the same sample provided the 28 T cell receptor beta chains below, sequenced in a study of T cell responses to AZD1222 COVID-19 vaccine. TCRdb's table, derived via immunoSEQ multiplex PCR, lists solely in-frame clones and lacks some. The sample carries about 110,000 clones, 70% to 90% recorded once. The sequences come from peripheral blood, collected on day 0 of AZD1222 vaccination. All receptors come from an adult in good health.

The chain joins TRBV24-1 to TRBJ2-3; D is unclear. The CDR3 extends over 12 amino acids. V lost 4 bases and J lost 1, with 2 bases in between. Germline CDR1 is KGHDR and CDR2 is SFDVKD. In DNA, the CDR3 is TGTGCCACCAGTGAGGGCACAGATACGCAGTATTTT. It yields the protein CATSEGTDTQYF.

The chain joins TRBV11-2 to TRBJ2-5; TRBD2 matches at 10 bases. CDR3 size: 17 residues. V gave up 1 base and J gave up 4 bases; unmatched junction bases: 9. The germline V gene encodes CDR1 SGHAT and CDR2 FQNNGV. The CDR3 region is CASSLGPSGGRGETQYF. The CDR3 DNA reads as TGTGCCAGCAGCTTAGGGCCTAGCGGGGGAAGAGGAGAGACCCAGTACTTC.

J is TRBJ2-3 and V is TRBV5-4, with D perhaps TRBD2 (5 bases). Trimming removed 2 bases from V and 4 bases from J, with 17 bases in between. The germline V gene has CDR1 SGHNT and CDR2 YYREEE (reference sequence). CDR3 length: 16 amino acids. CDR3 bases: TGTGCCAGCAGCTTTGGTGGGAGTTCCCCCTCAGATACGCAGTATTTT. It encodes CASSFGGSSPSDTQYF.

This CDR3 is CSASGGTGVNIQYF. The CDR3 DNA reads as TGCAGTGCTAGTGGCGGGACAGGGGTAAACATTCAGTACTTC. The chain couples TRBV20-1 to TRBJ2-4, with 10 bases that match TRBD1. V shed 3 bases and J 6 bases; nucleotides not matched to a gene: 5. The CDR3 runs to 14 residues. Germline assignment: CDR1 DFQATT and CDR2 SNEGSKA (reference sequence).

V gene TRBV7-3 combines with J gene TRBJ1-2; D call uncertain. Germline V gene sequence: CDR1 SGHTA, CDR2 FQGTGA. The CDR3 is 17 residues long. Trimming removed 0 bases from V and 1 base from J, with 15 bases in between. The CDR3 protein is CASSLTPSISNNYGYTF. In nucleotides, the CDR3 is TGTGCCAGCAGCTTAACGCCTTCAATTAGCAATAACTATGGCTACACCTTC.

The J gene is TRBJ2-1, the V gene TRBV6-5; D unresolved. The germline V gene encodes CDR1 MNHEY and CDR2 SVGAGI. V lost 9 bases and J lost 3, with 12 bases in between. The CDR3 sequence is 13 residues long. CDR3 coding DNA: TGTGCCAGGAGGACCCCCGTCTACAATGAGCAGTTCTTC. Protein product: CARRTPVYNEQFF.

The gene calls are TRBV3-1 (or the pseudogene TRBV3-2) and TRBJ2-7, with 8 bases lining up with TRBD1. J was trimmed by 2 bases and V by 4 bases; bases with no gene match: 4. The CDR3 is 14 amino acids. Germline CDR1 and CDR2: LGHDT and YNNKEL (reference sequence). CDR3 DNA: TGTGCCAGCAGCCGGACAGGGCCTGCCTACGAGCAGTACTTC. Amino acids: CASSRTGPAYEQYF.

The chain has TRBV12-3 or TRBV12-4 and TRBJ1-2, with D hard to call. This CDR3 has 12 residues. V dropped 0 bases and J dropped 7 bases, with 6 bases sitting between them. CDR3 bases: TGTGCCAGCAGTTTAGCGCGGGCTGGCTACACCTTC. It yields the protein CASSLARAGYTF.

V usage is TRBV29-1 and J usage is TRBJ2-4; D is unresolved. The CDR3 is 12 amino acids. With 4 bases removed from V and 9 bases from J, the gap between germline ends came to 13 bases. Germline V gene lookup returns CDR1 SQVTM and CDR2 ANQGSEA. The DNA of the CDR3 is TGCAGCGTTGGGCGCGAACCGGGCATTCAGTACTTC. Translation: CSVGREPGIQYF.

In this sample, this clone turned up once. V and J are TRBV27 and TRBJ1-5, with unresolved D. The CDR3 extends over 13 amino acids. The germline CDR1 and CDR2 sequences are MNHEY and SMNVEV (reference sequence). The V and J ends lost 11 bases and 2 bases respectively, with 13 bases between them. CDR3 in amino acids: CAPPGKRNQPQHF. The CDR3 DNA follows: TGTGCCCCCCCCGGGAAGCGCAATCAGCCCCAGCATTTT.

The chain is built from TRBV28 and TRBJ1-5, with D tentatively TRBD1 (6 bases). The germline V gene has CDR1 MDHEN and CDR2 SYDVKM. Deletions cut 6 bases from V and 11 bases from J, with 14 bases between. The CDR3 has 12 amino acids. The CDR3 is CASSPGQFSQHF. CDR3 in DNA: TGTGCCAGCAGCCCCGGACAGTTTTCCCAGCATTTT.

The rearrangement links TRBV19 to TRBJ1-1; tentatively, D is TRBD1 (5 bases). The V and J ends lost 0 bases and 4 bases respectively, with 9 bases between them. Germline V gene sequence: CDR1 LNHDA, CDR2 SQIVND (reference sequence). The CDR3 is made up of 14 amino acids. CDR3 sequence (DNA): TGTGCCAGTAGTATAGAAGCAGGGCGCACTGAAGCTTTCTTT. Translating gives CASSIEAGRTEAFF.

CDR3 amino acids: CASSSVQGADEKLFF. As DNA, the CDR3 is TGTGCCAGCAGCTCGGTTCAGGGGGCGGATGAAAAACTGTTTTTT. This chain uses TRBV7-2 with TRBJ1-4, with 8 bases identical to TRBD1. CDR1 is SGHTA, CDR2 FQGNSA, per germline. The ends lost 4 bases at V and 6 bases at J; junction bases unmatched: 7. The CDR3 is 15 residues long.

The chain is built from TRBV5-6 and TRBJ1-5, with D unresolved. The CDR3 has 15 amino acids. The V gene's germline CDR1 is SGHDT and CDR2 YYEEEE. V was clipped by 0 bases and J by 1 base, with 8 bases between them. CDR3 DNA sequence: TGTGCCAGCAGCTTGGCCCAGCTCAGCAATCAGCCCCAGCATTTT. This encodes CASSLAQLSNQPQHF.

The CDR3 DNA sequence: TGCGCCAGCAGCCTCCTGACAGGGTACGACCGTAACGAGCAGTACTTC. It translates to CASSLLTGYDRNEQYF. The V and J genes are TRBV5-1 and TRBJ2-7, with TRBD1 matching 7 bases. V was pared by 4 bases and J by 5 bases, with 15 bases of the junction left unmatched. Germline CDR1 reads SGHRS; CDR2 reads YFSETQ. CDR3 length equals 16 residues.

The table lists this clone with a count of one. This sequence joins TRBV7-2 and TRBJ1-2; no clear D gene. This CDR3 contains 14 residues. Trimming took off 1 base at V and 4 bases at J, with 10 bases between the two ends. Germline CDR1 is SGHTA and CDR2 is FQGNSA. DNA for the CDR3: TGTGCCAGCAGCTTAGGACAAACCCCCTATGGCTACACCTTC. Translation: CASSLGQTPYGYTF. Based on the CDR3 plus reference TRBV7-2 and TRBJ1-2, the full variable domain is GAGVSQSPSNKVTEKGKDVELRCDPISGHTALYWYRQSLGQGLEFLIYFQGNSAPDKSGLPSDRFSAERTGGSVSTLTIQRTQQEDSAVYLCASSLGQTPYGYTFGSGTRLTVV.

This chain links TRBV30 with TRBJ2-1; 9 bases match TRBD1. This CDR3 is 14 amino acids long. Trimming took 0 bases from V and 7 from J; bases not matched to a gene: 4. Germline lookup yields CDR1 GTSNPN and CDR2 SVGIG (reference sequence). CDR3 sequence reads: CAWSVLGTGNEQFF. The CDR3 DNA reads TGTGCCTGGAGTGTATTAGGGACAGGGAATGAGCAGTTCTTC.

The J gene is TRBJ2-2, the V gene TRBV10-2; 10 nucleotides agree with TRBD2. V was pared by 8 bases and J by 3 bases, with 15 bases of the junction left unmatched. Germline CDR1 WSHSY, CDR2 SAAADI. This CDR3 contains 18 residues. The DNA for the CDR3 is TGCGCCAGCCAGGGGATTGAGCTAGCGGGAGTTGACACCGGGGAGCTGTTTTTT. This encodes CASQGIELAGVDTGELFF.

The chain uses TRBV7-6 and TRBJ1-4; D gene uncertain. The V and J ends lost 1 base and 6 bases respectively, with 9 bases between them. The V gene's germline CDR1 is SGHVS and CDR2 FNYEAQ. The CDR3 sequence is 14 residues long. The CDR3, as DNA: TGTGCCAGCAGCTTAGGGTCAGCGGATGAAAAACTGTTTTTT. Translation: CASSLGSADEKLFF.

This sequence joins TRBV7-8 and TRBJ2-1; TRBD2 aligns across 10 bases. J lost 10 bases, V lost 2 bases, and 8 bases had no gene match. This CDR3 spans 15 amino acids. Germline V lookup: CDR1 SGHVS, CDR2 FQNEAQ. The CDR3 protein is CASSLLLAGAREQFF. The CDR3 DNA sequence: TGTGCCAGCAGCTTACTGCTAGCGGGAGCGCGGGAGCAGTTCTTC. The variable domain in full, with the rest retrieved from reference TRBV7-8 and TRBJ2-1, is GAGVSQSPRYKVAKRGQDVALRCDPISGHVSLFWYQQALGQGPEFLTYFQNEAQLDKSGLPSDRFFAERPEGSVSTLKIQRTQQEDSAVYLCASSLLLAGAREQFFGPGTRLTVL.

This clone was recorded once. The junction and the germline gene differ at one end; a read error may be behind it. V and J are TRBV6-1 and TRBJ2-7; 7 bases match TRBD1. Per germline, CDR1 MNHNS and CDR2 SASEGT. The CDR3 runs 12 residues. The CDR3 spells CASSEMNRGIDF. The CDR3 DNA sequence: TGTGCCAGCAGTGAAATGAACAGGGGAATTGACTTC.

This chain joins TRBV2 and TRBJ2-5; D not certain. The CDR3 runs to 13 residues. Germline-derived CDR1 and CDR2 are SNHLY and FYNNEI. V was shortened by 5 bases and J by 5 bases, with 12 bases between the two germline ends. CDR3 residues: CASSLNLRETQYF. CDR3 DNA: TGTGCCAGCAGTTTGAACCTCCGGGAGACCCAGTACTTC.

To note about this clone: One end of the junction fails to match germline, which may point to a read error. The chain joins TRBV19 to TRBJ2-5; possibly TRBD1 for D (5 bases). CDR3 length: 13 residues. CDR1 is LNHDA, CDR2 SQIVND, per germline (reference sequence). CDR3 coding DNA: TGTGCCAGCAGTAGACAGCCTCAAGAGACCCAGTACTTC. Translating it yields CASSRQPQETQYF.

Only one count was recorded for this clone. The chain is built from TRBV7-3 and TRBJ1-1; no firm D call. The CDR3 is 14 amino acids. Deletions cut 1 base from V and 2 bases from J, with 8 bases between. Germline lookup yields CDR1 SGHTA and CDR2 FQGTGA. The CDR3: CASSLNSYNTEAFF. The DNA for the CDR3 is TGTGCCAGCAGCTTAAACAGTTATAACACTGAAGCTTTCTTT. Drawing the rest from reference TRBV7-3 and TRBJ1-1, the complete variable domain is GAGVSQTPSNKVTEKGKYVELRCDPISGHTALYWYRQSLGQGPEFLIYFQGTGAADDSGLPNDRFFAVRPEGSVSTLKIQRTERGDSAVYLCASSLNSYNTEAFFGQGTRLTVV.

The chain recombines TRBV19 with TRBJ2-5, with 9 bases identical to TRBD1. CDR3 length: 14 amino acids. V lost 6 bases, J lost 4 bases, and 6 bases stayed unmatched. Germline CDR1 and CDR2: LNHDA and SQIVND (reference sequence). As DNA, the CDR3 is TGTGCCAGTAGCCCCACAGGGGGCGGAGAGACCCAGTACTTC. Translated: CASSPTGGGETQYF.

The chain couples TRBV5-1 to TRBJ2-6; 8 nucleotides align to TRBD1. From germline, CDR1 is SGHRS and CDR2 YFSETQ. The trim removed 3 bases at V and 0 bases at J, leaving 8 bases unmatched. The CDR3 is made up of 18 amino acids. The CDR3 DNA reads TGCGCCAGCAGCTCGACCGGACAGGGTAGCTCTGGGGCCAACGTCCTGACTTTC. Translating gives CASSSTGQGSSGANVLTF.

The chain links TRBV5-1 to TRBJ1-3, with 7 bases lining up with TRBD1. This CDR3 region has 16 residues. V lost 3 bases and J lost 0; bases outside the gene matches: 6. CDR1 and CDR2 (germline): SGHRS, YFSETQ. The CDR3 DNA is TGCGCCAGCAGCTCAACCGGGACAGCCTCTGGAAACACCATATATTTT. Translated, it gives CASSSTGTASGNTIYF.

The CDR3 is CASSSPPGADFYNEQFF. The CDR3 DNA reads TGTGCCAGCAGCTCCCCCCCCGGGGCGGATTTCTACAATGAGCAGTTCTTC. The chain links TRBV7-9 to TRBJ2-1; either TRBD1 or TRBD2 may fit D (5 bases each). This CDR3 spans 17 amino acids. V lost 4 bases and J lost 3, with 19 bases in between. Germline V lookup: CDR1 SEHNR, CDR2 FQNEAQ (reference sequence).